The text below deals with one T cell receptor beta chain. What this receptor recognizes is not known. Base qualities were left out, and no much larger clone turns up one base away. This specimen comes from a study of yellow fever vaccine responses in identical twins (dated by TCRdb to the late 2010s). The study in broad terms: In identical twins, the study followed T cell clones that responded to the vaccine with precision.

Reading from cysteine to phenylalanine, the CDR3 counts 13 amino acids. The DNA shown is the 39-base CDR3, in frame from base 1. Per the germline V gene, MGHRA is the CDR1 and YSYEKL is the CDR2. Trimming removed 1 base from V and 4 bases from J, leaving 5 bases between the germline ends. Findings and caveats that apply to the study as a whole: The T cell response to vaccination in identical twins was reported by the authors to appear partly convergent and partly personalized.

Library preparation employed RT-PCR. Reads for this sample came from an Illumina HiSeq 2500. TCRdb cleaned the public reads at Q25 with fastp, built clones with MiXCR and kept in-frame beta chains. For every CDR3 protein sequence, its rows merge into one entry that carries the most common genes and DNA. The sample profile shows fewer than 4,000 distinct CDR3 sequences; approximately 87% of them were found once. Approximately 2.8% of the sample rests with the top ten. The chain links TRBV4-1 with TRBJ1-5; no D gene call is confident. The source is a woman under 30 who received the yellow fever vaccine. Donor details come from another sample of the same person, matched by shared clones. Material: T cells from blood (PBMCs), unsorted or a sorted subset (not recorded which), obtained before or after yellow fever vaccination (not recorded which). The bases are TGCGCCAGCAGCCAAGCCGGGAATCAGCCCCAGCATTTT. This encodes CASSQAGNQPQHF.